This T cell receptor (beta chain) was captured in a study of OX40 agonist ivuxolimab in advanced cancers. Sampling times: baseline, cycle 4 day 1, cycle 7 day 1. In the case of this clone: Its antigen is unidentified.

Study-wide results and caveats: Clones of CD4+ and CD8+ blood T cells grew by week 6 at doses of 0.1 to 3.0 mg/kg.

The assay was immunoSEQ multiplex PCR, and TCRdb's table has in-frame clones only and misses some. The sample includes tens of thousands of clones, around 80% of them seen just once. The CDR3 consists of 18 residues. V shed 0 bases and J shed 9 bases, with 24 bases lying between them. Germline values: CDR1 SGHTA, CDR2 FQGNSA. The V and J genes are TRBV7-2 and TRBJ2-1; D could derive from TRBD1 or TRBD2 (6 bases each). Sequenced material: CD4+ or CD8+ T cells sorted from blood, taken in a trial of the OX40 agonist ivuxolimab. The clonotype was recovered from an adult with an advanced solid tumor such as melanoma, head and neck, liver or kidney cancer. CDR3 residues: CASSLAPGATVRDGEQFF. Written as DNA, the CDR3 is TGTGCCAGCAGCTTAGCGCCGGGGGCAACTGTACGCGATGGTGAGCAGTTCTTC.